The 19 T cell receptor beta chains presented below share a single source sample, sequenced in a study of radiotherapy plus CTLA-4 blockade in lung cancer. Here immunoSEQ multiplex PCR was the method, and the copy in TCRdb shows in-frame clones only, minus some. The table has tens of thousands of clones, about 88% seen once; the top ten hold 0.85% to 0.9%. This specimen consisted of peripheral blood, obtained from a patient treated with radiotherapy plus ipilimumab. The source of these receptors is a human donor with non-small cell lung cancer who had stable disease on radiotherapy plus ipilimumab.

This clone was observed a handful of times. The V and J genes are TRBV11-2 and TRBJ2-7, with TRBD2 matching 10 bases. Trimming at V came to 6 bases and at J to 1 base, leaving 6 bases not matched to a gene. The CDR3 spans 15 residues. Per germline, CDR1 SGHAT and CDR2 FQNNGV. CDR3 in DNA: TGTGCCAGCAGGGCAAGCGGGAGGGGATCCTACGAGCAGTACTTC. Amino acid sequence: CASRASGRGSYEQYF.

This chain links TRBV6-5 with TRBJ1-1, with D hard to call. The CDR3 is 15 amino acids. Trimming left V 6 bases short and J 1 base short, with 15 bases between. Per the germline V gene, CDR1 is MNHEY and CDR2 is SVGAGI. The CDR3 loop is CASSWEGAKNTEAFF. The CDR3 DNA reads TGTGCCAGCAGCTGGGAGGGAGCGAAGAACACTGAAGCTTTCTTT.

The chain combines TRBV9 with TRBJ2-5; 10 bases match TRBD1. The germline V gene encodes CDR1 SGDLS and CDR2 YYNGEE. The CDR3 contains 15 residues. V shed 4 bases, J shed 2 bases, and the junction held 5 bases outside the gene matches. CDR3 region: CASSPGDRGQETQYF. CDR3 coding DNA: TGTGCCAGCAGCCCCGGGGACAGGGGTCAAGAGACCCAGTACTTC.

This clone was detected once. The chain recombines TRBV6-1 with TRBJ1-2; 10 bases align to TRBD1. Germline assignment: CDR1 MNHNS and CDR2 SASEGT. The CDR3 is made up of 14 amino acids. V shed 5 bases, J shed 4 bases, and the junction held 4 bases outside the gene matches. CDR3 in amino acids: CASSPGQGFYGYTF. Here the CDR3 DNA reads TGTGCCAGCAGTCCGGGACAGGGGTTCTATGGCTACACCTTC.

The CDR3 DNA follows: TGTGCCAGCAGCCCCCGGATCGCGCCCTCTGGAAACACCATATATTTT. Residues: CASSPRIAPSGNTIYF. V gene TRBV11-2 combines with J gene TRBJ1-3; D ambiguous. The germline V gene has CDR1 SGHAT and CDR2 FQNNGV. This CDR3 contains 16 residues. The V end lost 5 bases, the J end lost 0 bases, and 14 bases lay between the germline ends.

This chain links TRBV5-1 with TRBJ1-1; D gene unclear. Germline V gene data show CDR1 as SGHRS and CDR2 as YFSETQ. With 5 bases removed from V and 3 bases from J, the gap between germline ends came to 11 bases. The CDR3 consists of 13 residues. CDR3 in amino acids: CASSRTEDTEAFF. CDR3 DNA: TGCGCCAGCAGTCGTACGGAGGACACTGAAGCTTTCTTT.

In DNA form, the CDR3 reads TGTGCCAGCATTGGCCTAGCGGGAGGCTCCAATGAGCAGTTCTTC. Its protein product is CASIGLAGGSNEQFF. The J gene is TRBJ2-1, the V gene TRBV6-5, with 11 positions matching TRBD2. The CDR3 loop spans 15 amino acids. V was pared by 7 bases and J by 6 bases, with 8 bases of the junction left unmatched. The germline gives CDR1 MNHEY, CDR2 SVGAGI.

The V call is TRBV15, the J call TRBJ1-5; weak D call: TRBD1 (6 bases). The germline CDR1 and CDR2 sequences are LNHNV and YYDKDF (reference sequence). CDR3 length: 16 residues. Deletions cut 5 bases from V and 1 base from J, with 15 bases between. In nucleotides, the CDR3 is TGTGCCACCAGCTTCGCAGGGGCACCAAGCAATCAGCCCCAGCATTTT. This translates into CATSFAGAPSNQPQHF.

This clone came up once. V gene TRBV6-4 combines with J gene TRBJ2-1, with TRBD2 as a possible D gene (5 bases). CDR1 and CDR2 (germline): MRHNA, SNTAGT. The CDR3 has 13 residues. Deletions cut 4 bases from V and 5 bases from J, with 9 bases between. In nucleotides, the CDR3 is TGTGCCAGCAGTGCCGACTACAACAATGAGCAGTTCTTC. Amino acids: CASSADYNNEQFF.

V usage is TRBV5-1 and J usage is TRBJ2-3, with 8 bases fitting TRBD1. After removal of 2 bases from V and 1 base from J, the junction contained 0 bases not matched to a gene. Germline V lookup: CDR1 SGHRS, CDR2 YFSETQ. CDR3 size: 14 residues. CDR3 sequence reads: CASSLQGGTDTQYF. CDR3 DNA: TGCGCCAGCAGCTTACAGGGGGGCACAGATACGCAGTATTTT.

This clone was picked up a small number of times. The V call is TRBV6-6, the J call TRBJ1-4; D call uncertain. The germline V gene encodes CDR1 MNHNY and CDR2 SVGAGI (reference sequence). CDR3 length: 12 residues. The V gene lost 0 bases and the J gene lost 8 bases, with 4 bases spanning the gap. In DNA, the CDR3 is TGTGCCAGCAGTTACTCAAGGGAAAAACTGTTTTTT. This codes for CASSYSREKLFF.

The chain carries TRBV7-9 and TRBJ2-4, with a possible D match to TRBD2 (6 bases). Germline V lookup: CDR1 SEHNR, CDR2 FQNEAQ (reference sequence). This CDR3 is built from 18 residues. Trimming left V 1 base short and J 1 base short, with 17 bases between. The CDR3 here is CASSLGSGDWRAKNIQYF. Here the CDR3 DNA reads TGTGCCAGCAGCTTAGGATCGGGGGATTGGAGGGCCAAAAACATTCAGTACTTC.

The chain employs TRBV9 and TRBJ2-7; possible D gene TRBD2, 6 bases. The ends were cut back, 8 bases at V and 3 bases at J, with 9 bases in the middle. Germline loops: CDR1 SGDLS, CDR2 YYNGEE. The CDR3 spans 11 residues. The CDR3 nucleotides read TGTGCCAGTATTAGCGGCTACGAGCAGTACTTC. Translated: CASISGYEQYF. The full variable domain, with the rest looked up from reference TRBV9 and TRBJ2-7, is DSGVTQTPKHLITATGQRVTLRCSPRSGDLSVYWYQQSLDQGLQFLIQYYNGEERAKGNILERFSAQQFPDLHSELNLSSLELGDSALYFCASISGYEQYFGPGTRLTVT.

The chain couples TRBV7-2 to TRBJ2-5; TRBD2 might be the D (5 bases). This CDR3 region has 17 residues. Trimming cost V 5 bases and J 6 bases, with 25 bases left between them. Germline V gives CDR1 SGHTA, CDR2 FQGNSA. In DNA, the CDR3 is TGTGCCAGCAGCGGAGGTACCGGGTCCCCCACCGGAAAGACCCAGTACTTC. It is translated as CASSGGTGSPTGKTQYF.

This clone came up once. V is TRBV2 and J is TRBJ1-1; 7 bases map to TRBD1. Germline-derived CDR1 and CDR2 are SNHLY and FYNNEI. This CDR3 spans 16 amino acids. After removal of 0 bases from V and 0 bases from J, the junction contained 4 bases not matched to a gene. The CDR3 bases are TGTGCCAGCAGTGAAGCGCTAGACAGGGTGAACACTGAAGCTTTCTTT. Its translation: CASSEALDRVNTEAFF.

This clone appeared once. This chain uses TRBV5-1 with TRBJ1-1; D call uncertain. This CDR3 is 15 amino acids long. V dropped 0 bases and J dropped 1 base, with 10 bases sitting between them. The germline V gene encodes CDR1 SGHRS and CDR2 YFSETQ. The CDR3 spells CASSLVREKNTEAFF. In DNA, the CDR3 is TGCGCCAGCAGCTTGGTAAGGGAAAAGAACACTGAAGCTTTCTTT.

The chain has TRBV6-5 and TRBJ2-7; the match to TRBD2 covers 7 bases. In germline, CDR1 is MNHEY, CDR2 SVGAGI. The CDR3 has 14 residues. J lost 3 bases, V lost 6 bases, and 8 bases had no gene match. The CDR3 sequence is CASRPGTNHYEQYF. For the CDR3, the DNA is TGTGCCAGCAGACCCGGGACTAACCACTACGAGCAGTACTTC.

This chain connects TRBV28 to TRBJ1-6; a possible D gene is TRBD1 (5 bases). The CDR3 is made up of 19 amino acids. Germline V gene lookup returns CDR1 MDHEN and CDR2 SYDVKM. V was clipped by 7 bases and J by 0 bases, with 22 bases between them. The CDR3 region is CASTVPIGDSSSYNSPLHF. The CDR3 DNA sequence: TGTGCCAGCACCGTTCCTATAGGGGATTCGAGCTCCTATAATTCACCCCTCCACTTT.

About this clone itself: Different DNA sequences within this sample yield the same CDR3. Here the CDR3 reads CASSLGTGNQPQHF. The DNA of the CDR3 is TGTGCCAGCAGCCTGGGGACAGGCAATCAGCCCCAGCATTTT. The chain couples TRBV7-9 to TRBJ1-5; TRBD1 aligns across 7 bases. Germline V gives CDR1 SEHNR, CDR2 FQNEAQ (reference sequence). The CDR3 extends over 14 amino acids. V shed 5 bases and J 2 bases; nucleotides not matched to a gene: 3.